Listed here are 5 T cell receptor beta chains from one sample, sequenced in a study of T cells expressing NK-cell markers. For each CDR3 protein, TCRdb gives one entry from its re-call of the 5' RACE reads, without DNA. Its table lists some 440,000 distinct CDR3 sequences. Sequenced: blood T cells: a sorted CD56 or NKG2C T cell subset, CD4+ or CD8+ T cells, or bulk PBMC T cells (not recorded which). The receptors originated from a woman aged 45-59 years in good health.

V and J are TRBV7-2 and TRBJ2-7; TCRdb picks TRBD1, but there is no DNA to check that call. CDR3 length equals 14 residues. Germline values: CDR1 SGHTA, CDR2 FQGNSA. CDR3 sequence reads: CASSLEQGKHEQYF.

This chain uses TRBV24-1 with TRBJ2-2; no DNA is available, so the TRBD1 call from TCRdb remains unchecked. The CDR3 sequence is 16 residues long. The germline V gene has CDR1 KGHDR and CDR2 SFDVKD. This CDR3 reads CATSARGQAGTGELFF.

The V gene is TRBV19, the J gene TRBJ1-5; the D call of TRBD1 rests on TCRdb alone, since no DNA is present to check it. Germline loops: CDR1 LNHDA, CDR2 SQIVND (reference sequence). This CDR3 contains 15 residues. CDR3 region: CASSRQGVTNQPQHF. The whole variable domain, filled in from reference TRBV19 and TRBJ1-5, reads DGGITQSPKYLFRKEGQNVTLSCEQNLNHDAMYWYRQDPGQGLRLIYYSQIVNDFQKGDIAEGYSVSREKKESFPLTVTSAQKNPTAFYLCASSRQGVTNQPQHFGDGTRLSIL.

V and J are TRBV2 and TRBJ2-1; the D gene TCRdb calls, TRBD2, cannot be checked with no DNA. The germline CDR1 and CDR2 sequences are SNHLY and FYNNEI. This CDR3 region has 16 residues. The CDR3 protein is CASSVGFGTSQGEQFF. Full variable domain (missing parts from reference TRBV2 and TRBJ2-1): EPEVTQTPSHQVTQMGQEVILRCVPISNHLYFYWYRQILGQKVEFLVSFYNNEISEKSEIFDDQFSVERPDGSNFTLKIRSTKLEDSAMYFCASSVGFGTSQGEQFFGPGTRLTVL.

V usage is TRBV4-1 and J usage is TRBJ1-1; TCRdb lists TRBD1, though no DNA is available to test this call. Germline V CDR1 and CDR2: MGHRA, YSYEKL. The CDR3 consists of 11 residues. The CDR3 sequence: CASSRDRQAFF.